The rows below give T cell receptor beta chains drawn from one sample of a study of regulatory T cells in long-lasting Graves disease. MiXCR was run by TCRdb on the multiplex PCR reads, yielding one entry per CDR3 protein. The data contain approximately 380,000 distinct CDR3 sequences, about a fifth of them singletons. Sample: peripheral blood mononuclear cells (PBMCs), taken when the disease was refractory, from a patient treated with antithyroid drugs. The receptors were gathered from a female donor with Graves disease. The CDR3 runs from the conserved cysteine through the conserved F or W. The D gene is left open where the match is weak. The size of a clone is reported for some rows only, either as once, few or many, or as a class for expanded clones.

j_call | v_call | clone_size | d_call | cdr3_nt | cdr3_aa
TRBJ2-7 | TRBV12-3/TRBV12-4 | few | TRBD1 | TGTGCCAGCACACAAACAGGGGACTACGAGCAGTACTTC | CASTQTGDYEQYF
TRBJ1-3 | TRBV5-1 | few | TRBD1 | TGCGCCAGCCACCCTGGGGACAGCCGCTCTGGAAACACCATATATTTT | CASHPGDSRSGNTIYF
TRBJ2-7 | TRBV4-2 | - | - | TGTGCCAGCAGCCAAGAGAGGGCCGGCTCCTACGAGCAGTACTTC | CASSQERAGSYEQYF
TRBJ2-5 | TRBV12-3/TRBV12-4 | many | - | TGTGCCAGCAGTTTATCGTGGGGTGGCCAAGAGACCCAGTACTTC | CASSLSWGGQETQYF
TRBJ1-2 | TRBV7-9 | - | - | TGTGCCAGCAGCCAAGGTCACTCTAACTATGGCTACACCTTC | CASSQGHSNYGYTF
TRBJ2-3 | TRBV20-1 | - | - | TGCAGTGCTAGAGCCGGGGACTTCAGCACAGATACGCAGTATTTT | CSARAGDFSTDTQYF
TRBJ1-1 | TRBV10-3 | few | - | TGTGCCATTGCGCCCTCGGGACAACGGAACACTGAAGCTTTCTTT | CAIAPSGQRNTEAFF
TRBJ2-7 | TRBV6-1 | many | - | TGTGCCAGCAGTGAACGCGGGAAGGGGGGCGAGCAGTACTTC | CASSERGKGGEQYF
TRBJ1-2 | TRBV7-9 | - | TRBD1 | TGTGCCAGCAGCCACACCGACAGGGAAGTCTATGGCTACACCTTC | CASSHTDREVYGYTF
TRBJ2-5 | TRBV20-1 | many | - | TGCAGTGCCCCTAGACCGGGTCCACAAGAGACCCAGTACTTC | CSAPRPGPQETQYF
TRBJ1-1 | TRBV18 | few | TRBD1 | TGTGCCAGCTCTCCGTCCCGGGACAGGGTCCGCGCTTTCTTT | CASSPSRDRVRAFF
TRBJ2-1 | TRBV5-1 | - | TRBD2 | TGCGCCAGCAGCTGGGGACTAGCGGGGTTATTCGGGCAGTTCTTC | CASSWGLAGLFGQFF
TRBJ2-5 | TRBV13 | many | - | TGTGCCAGCAGCGAGAGAGGACAACAAGAGACCCAGTACTTC | CASSERGQQETQYF
TRBJ2-5 | TRBV5-1 | - | - | TGCGCCAGCAGCTTGGCAGGGCACAGCAGCGGGGAGACCCAGTACTTC | CASSLAGHSSGETQYF
TRBJ2-7 | TRBV28 | many | - | TGTGCCAGCAGCACCCGGGACATGACTAGACATGCCTACGAGCAGTACTTC | CASSTRDMTRHAYEQYF
TRBJ1-1 | TRBV5-1 | many | TRBD1 | TGCGCCAGCAGCTTGATGCGTGCAGGGGGCACTGAAGCTTTCTTT | CASSLMRAGGTEAFF
TRBJ2-7 | TRBV15 | few | - | TGTGCCACGAAAAGGGGGGTGGGGAAGGAGTCCTACGAGCAGTACTTC | CATKRGVGKESYEQYF
TRBJ1-1 | TRBV28 | many | - | TGTGCCAGCAGTTTTCGTGGCGGATCTGAAGCTTTCTTT | CASSFRGGSEAFF
TRBJ1-2 | TRBV12-3/TRBV12-4 | many | TRBD1 | TGTGCCAGCAGTCGGGACAGATCTCACTATGGCTACACCTTC | CASSRDRSHYGYTF
TRBJ2-7 | TRBV2 | - | - | TGTGCCAGCAGTGAAGCGCCAGGGGCCCTCTACGAGCAGTACTTC | CASSEAPGALYEQYF
TRBJ1-5 | TRBV18 | many | - | TGTGCCAGCTCGGAGGGGATCGAACAGCCCCAGCATTTT | CASSEGIEQPQHF
TRBJ1-1 | TRBV28 | medium-sized | - | TGTGCCAGCAGTGCCCGGGGGCGGGCTCAGATCACTGAAGCTTTCTTT | CASSARGRAQITEAFF
TRBJ2-7 | TRBV6-5 | many | - | TGTGCCAGCAGTTACTCGAGCGGTAGCGCGAGCTCCTACGAGCAGTACTTC | CASSYSSGSASSYEQYF
TRBJ2-7 | TRBV14 | - | TRBD1 | TGTGCCAGCAGCCAAGGGACAGGGGGCCCCTACGAGCAGTACTTC | CASSQGTGGPYEQYF
TRBJ2-3 | TRBV7-8 | - | TRBD2 | TGTGCCAGCAGCTCTAGCGGGAATTACGCAGATACGCAGTATTTT | CASSSSGNYADTQYF
TRBJ1-2 | TRBV29-1 | - | - | TGCAGCGTTGATCGGCACGAAGGGGTCCCCTATGGCTACACCTTC | CSVDRHEGVPYGYTF
TRBJ1-5 | TRBV28 | - | TRBD1 | TGTGCCAGCAGTTCCGGGACAGGGCGACAGCAGCCCCAGCATTTT | CASSSGTGRQQPQHF
TRBJ1-2 | TRBV29-1 | many | - | TGCAGCGTGGACATACTGAACTATGGCTACACCTTC | CSVDILNYGYTF
TRBJ1-1 | TRBV29-1 | few | - | TGCAGCGTTGATATCGGGGCCATGAACACTGAAGCTTTCTTT | CSVDIGAMNTEAFF
TRBJ1-1 | TRBV6-5 | few | - | TGTGCCAGCAGTTACGAGGGAGTCATGAACACTGAAGCTTTCTTT | CASSYEGVMNTEAFF